Sequencing of this T cell receptor (beta chain) was carried out in a study of cytomegalovirus exposure and HLA in healthy donors. A word on this clone: Its antigen is unidentified.

Germline V gives CDR1 SGHVS, CDR2 FQNEAQ. V was pared by 5 bases and J by 5 bases, with 23 bases between. This CDR3 comprises 17 residues. Whole-study results and caveats: The investigators catalogued 164 TCR beta chains as cytomegalovirus-associated. Analysis performed later showed TCR beta chains linked to HLA being more clonally expanded than equally common others. It was reportedly the case that the classifier diagnosed cytomegalovirus status with high specificity and sensitivity. Later analysis demonstrated an association between a missense DCLRE1C variant and TCR beta V- and J-gene trimming.

Primers included in the PCR were 60 Vbeta and 13 Jbeta primers. Some clones are missing from TCRdb's copy, which holds only in-frame ones; the method was immunoSEQ multiplex PCR. This table holds roughly 100,000 clones, roughly 77% found once. Sequenced input: PBMCs. The chain joins TRBV7-8 to TRBJ2-3, with D tentatively TRBD2 (6 bases). The origin of this receptor is a woman aged 18-29 years in good health and CMV-seropositive. The CDR3 reads CASSTPDGGSWGDTQYF. CDR3 in DNA: TGTGCCAGCAGCACCCCGGACGGGGGATCGTGGGGAGATACGCAGTATTTT.